Included here is one T cell receptor beta chain sequence, with context. This entry is derived from a study of blood T cell repertoires in COVID-19. Study overall: Sites in the United States, Italy and Spain provided acute and convalescent COVID-19 samples. The cDNA or gDNA used as material had been derived from T cells, B-cell-depleted T cells, or PBMCs.

Trimming left V 4 bases short and J 7 bases short, with 14 bases between. Germline V CDR1 and CDR2: SGHNT, YYREEE (reference sequence). This CDR3 has 13 amino acids. As handled by the study authors: Estimation of nucleated cell counts was performed using reference gene primer amplification. TCRdb's copy holds only in-frame clones and misses some; the assay was immunoSEQ multiplex PCR. V, J and clone size are taken as reported in that table, and D and trimming were inferred from the DNA itself. Among a few hundred thousand clones listed, 86% were seen once. The rearrangement joins TRBV5-4 to TRBJ1-1, with a tentative D call TRBD1 (6 bases). The sequenced sample was peripheral blood. The origin of this receptor is a woman aged 45-59 years with acute or convalescent COVID-19. CDR3 residues: CASSLGGAREAFF. CDR3 bases: TGTGCCAGCAGCCTCGGGGGGGCTCGTGAAGCTTTCTTT.